The 13 T cell receptor beta chains presented below share a single source sample, sequenced in a study of beta chain features in type 1 diabetes. These receptors are not linked to any known antigen. Study conclusions and caveats: Moderate but significant shortening of TCRB CDR3s was recorded in all four CD4+ subsets from Type 1 diabetes patients.

The study reverse transcribed the entire isolated RNA, so it sequenced expressed TCRB transcripts. The assay was immunoSEQ multiplex PCR, and TCRdb's table has in-frame clones only and misses some. The table includes roughly 280,000 clones, roughly 25% detected once. The sample taken for sequencing was naive CD4+ T cells from blood. The receptors derive from a woman aged 25 to 39 with type 1 diabetes.

In this sample, this clone turned up a few times. This sequence joins TRBV7-2 and TRBJ2-7; possibly TRBD1 for D (6 bases). The CDR3 has 12 residues. Germline V lookup: CDR1 SGHTA, CDR2 FQGNSA. V lost 5 bases to trimming and J lost 3 bases, with 8 bases between them. As DNA, the CDR3 is TGTGCCAGCAGCGGACAGTTCTACGAGCAGTACTTC. This translates into CASSGQFYEQYF.

Concerning this clone: Other nucleotide sequences in the sample specify the same CDR3. This rearrangement joins TRBV30 to TRBJ2-1; a possible D gene is TRBD2 (5 bases). Looked up from germline, CDR1 is GTSNPN and CDR2 is SVGIG (reference sequence). This CDR3 is 11 amino acids long. Trimming stripped 2 bases from V and 8 bases from J, with 7 bases between. The CDR3 reads CAWSLAYEQFF. The DNA for the CDR3 is TGTGCCTGGAGTCTAGCCTATGAGCAGTTCTTC. Full variable domain (missing parts from reference TRBV30 and TRBJ2-1): SQTIHQWPATLVQPVGSPLSLECTVEGTSNPNLYWYRQAAGRGLQLLFYSVGIGQISSEVPQNLSASRPQDRQFILSSKKLLLSDSGFYLCAWSLAYEQFFGPGTRLTVL.

The gene calls are TRBV27 and TRBJ1-4; D might be TRBD1 (6 bases). Germline assignment: CDR1 MNHEY and CDR2 SMNVEV (reference sequence). The CDR3 covers 14 residues. Trimming removed 8 bases at V and 7 bases at J, with 17 bases between. DNA of the CDR3: TGTGCCAGCGCCCTCAAAGGGACACCTGAAAAACTGTTTTTT. Protein product: CASALKGTPEKLFF.

The gene calls are TRBV11-2 and TRBJ2-1; 13 bases match TRBD2. CDR3 size: 17 residues. The V gene end was trimmed by 5 bases and the J gene end by 0 bases; junction bases not matched to a gene: 4. From germline, CDR1 is SGHAT and CDR2 FQNNGV. The CDR3 DNA follows: TGTGCCAGCAGCCCCAGGACTAGCGGGGGCTCCTACAATGAGCAGTTCTTC. It translates to CASSPRTSGGSYNEQFF.

The rearrangement links TRBV30 to TRBJ2-5; TRBD1 aligns across 7 bases. V trimming: 3 bases; J trimming: 7 bases; junction bases outside the gene matches: 5. This CDR3 contains 12 residues. Germline V gives CDR1 GTSNPN, CDR2 SVGIG (reference sequence). The CDR3 is CAWSTGAGTQYF. Here the CDR3 DNA reads TGTGCCTGGAGCACAGGGGCAGGGACCCAGTACTTC.

The rearrangement links TRBV7-9 to TRBJ2-5; D gene unclear. From germline, CDR1 is SEHNR and CDR2 FQNEAQ (reference sequence). V shed 2 bases and J shed 5 bases, with 6 bases lying between them. The CDR3 is 12 residues long. The CDR3 spells CASSLLVETQYF. CDR3 DNA: TGTGCCAGCAGCTTATTAGTTGAGACCCAGTACTTC.

The rearrangement joins TRBV18 to TRBJ1-5, with a possible D match to TRBD1 (5 bases). This CDR3 spans 16 amino acids. Trimming shortened V by 3 bases and J by 2 bases, and 14 bases separated the two germline ends. Germline CDR1 reads KGHSH; CDR2 reads LQKENI. DNA of the CDR3: TGTGCCAGCTCACCTATTGGGGGGGGAGGCAATCAGCCCCAGCATTTT. Translation: CASSPIGGGGNQPQHF.

The chain is built from TRBV9 and TRBJ2-2; no firm D call. Germline CDR1 is SGDLS and CDR2 is YYNGEE. With 4 bases removed from V and 6 bases from J, the gap between germline ends came to 16 bases. The CDR3 loop spans 15 amino acids. The CDR3 sequence is CASSPQLQVAGELFF. The CDR3, as DNA: TGTGCCAGCAGCCCACAACTCCAGGTTGCCGGGGAGCTGTTTTTT.

The J gene is TRBJ2-7, the V gene TRBV25-1; TRBD1 agrees at 8 bases. The V gene end was trimmed by 6 bases and the J gene end by 3 bases; junction bases not matched to a gene: 4. CDR1 is MGHDK, CDR2 SYGVNS, per germline. This CDR3 comprises 13 residues. The CDR3 region is CASRETGVYEQYF. CDR3 nucleotides: TGTGCCAGCAGGGAGACAGGGGTCTACGAGCAGTACTTC.

The V call is TRBV5-4, the J call TRBJ2-7; 7 nucleotides align to TRBD1. J gave up 2 bases and V 4 bases, and 6 bases lay outside the gene matches. Per germline, CDR1 SGHNT and CDR2 YYREEE (reference sequence). The CDR3 sequence is 14 residues long. DNA of the CDR3: TGTGCCAGCAGCGCGACAGGGCCAACCTACGAGCAGTACTTC. Its protein is CASSATGPTYEQYF. Based on the CDR3 plus reference TRBV5-4 and TRBJ2-7, the full variable domain is ETGVTQSPTHLIKTRGQQVTLRCSSQSGHNTVSWYQQALGQGPQFIFQYYREEENGRGNFPPRFSGLQFPNYSSELNVNALELDDSALYLCASSATGPTYEQYFGPGTRLTVT.

The chain is built from TRBV5-1 and TRBJ1-2; no clear D gene. CDR3 length: 12 residues. CDR1 and CDR2 (germline): SGHRS, YFSETQ. The V gene lost 4 bases and the J gene lost 7 bases, with 11 bases spanning the gap. The CDR3 region is CASSRTDSGYTF. The CDR3 nucleotides read TGCGCCAGCAGCCGGACGGACTCTGGCTACACCTTC.

The J gene is TRBJ2-5, the V gene TRBV27; TRBD2 agrees at 10 bases. Trimming took 3 bases from V and 4 from J; bases not matched to a gene: 5. In germline, CDR1 is MNHEY, CDR2 SMNVEV (reference sequence). CDR3 length equals 15 residues. CDR3 loop: CASSFASGSLETQYF. Written as DNA, the CDR3 is TGTGCCAGCAGTTTCGCTAGCGGGAGTTTAGAGACCCAGTACTTC.

V gene TRBV28 combines with J gene TRBJ2-7; 10 bases are shared with TRBD1. V lost 8 bases, J lost 3 bases, and 1 base stayed unmatched. Germline CDR1 is MDHEN and CDR2 is SYDVKM. The CDR3 length is 12 residues. The CDR3 coding sequence is TGTGCCAGCGGGACAGGGGACTACGAGCAGTACTTC. Encoded protein: CASGTGDYEQYF.